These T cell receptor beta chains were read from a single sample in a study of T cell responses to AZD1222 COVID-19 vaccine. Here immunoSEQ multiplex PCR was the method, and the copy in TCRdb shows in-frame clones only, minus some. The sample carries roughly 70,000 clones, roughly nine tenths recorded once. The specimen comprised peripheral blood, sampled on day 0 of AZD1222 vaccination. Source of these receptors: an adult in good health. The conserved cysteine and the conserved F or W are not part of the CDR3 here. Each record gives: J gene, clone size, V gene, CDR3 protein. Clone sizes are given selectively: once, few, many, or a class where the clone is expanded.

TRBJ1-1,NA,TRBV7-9,ASSLIDGRDTEAF
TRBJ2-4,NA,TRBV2,ASRQGTGGIGSMEY
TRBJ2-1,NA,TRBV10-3,AISGHNEQF
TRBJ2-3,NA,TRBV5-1,ASSLGSGVTDTQY
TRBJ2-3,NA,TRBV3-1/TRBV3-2,ASSGLAPLDTQY
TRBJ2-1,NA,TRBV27,ASSPNTYNEQF
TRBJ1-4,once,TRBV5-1,ASSPPATGEKLF
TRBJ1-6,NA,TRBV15,ATSTGQANSPLH
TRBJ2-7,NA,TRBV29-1,SVYRTGGATYEQY
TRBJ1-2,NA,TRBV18,ASSPGDSSYGYT
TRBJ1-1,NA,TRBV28,ASSFGQGRVGPDTEAF
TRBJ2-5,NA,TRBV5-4,ASKAFGRTETQY
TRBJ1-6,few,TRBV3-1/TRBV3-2,ASSQDIGPGLNSPLH
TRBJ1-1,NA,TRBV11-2,ASSLTDANTEAF
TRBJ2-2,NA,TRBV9,ASARGAPNTGELF
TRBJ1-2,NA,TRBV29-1,SVEDRAGRYDGYT
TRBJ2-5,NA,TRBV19,ATTPNGGGPPY
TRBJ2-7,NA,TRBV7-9,ASSSRERQSYEQY
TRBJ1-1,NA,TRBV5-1,ASRTGYGTEAF
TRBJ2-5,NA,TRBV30,AWGQGAGETQY
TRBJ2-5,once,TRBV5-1,ASSWRQGMDGTQY
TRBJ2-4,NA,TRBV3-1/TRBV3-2,ASSQVIGKNIQY
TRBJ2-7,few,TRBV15,ATSRGHPDTYEQY
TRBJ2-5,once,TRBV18,ASSPWTSGVQETQY
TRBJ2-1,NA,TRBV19,ASSIQGAGNNEQF
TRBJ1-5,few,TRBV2,ASSEQISNQPQH
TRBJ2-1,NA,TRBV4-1,ASSQGERGGSYNEQF
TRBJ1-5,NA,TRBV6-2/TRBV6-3,ASSPQGQGQPQH
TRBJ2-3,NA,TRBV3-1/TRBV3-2,ASSQDKGDTDTQY
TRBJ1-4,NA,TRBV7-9,ASSWTVATNEKLF
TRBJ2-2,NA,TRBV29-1,SVVDRGTAGELF
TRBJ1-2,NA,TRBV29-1,SLGRPDGNYGYT
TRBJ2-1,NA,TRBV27,ASSYLAGVVVADEQF
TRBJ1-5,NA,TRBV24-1,ATSASPLQGSNQPQH
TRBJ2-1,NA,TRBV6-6,ASSPGTPNEQF
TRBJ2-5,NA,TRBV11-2,ASSPRTVIAGAPTETQY
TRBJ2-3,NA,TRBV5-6,ASSLGQGFVVADTQY
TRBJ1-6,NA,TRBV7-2,ASSRSKADNSPLH
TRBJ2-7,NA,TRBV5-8,ASSSTLTGIRTEQY
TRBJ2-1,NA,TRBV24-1,ATSDYPIDRNEQF
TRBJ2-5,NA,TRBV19,ASSQGLQETQY
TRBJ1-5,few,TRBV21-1,ASSKWPGNVYSNQPQH
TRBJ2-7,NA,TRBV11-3,ASSPHGLAGYEQY
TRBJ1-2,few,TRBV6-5,ASSTDRGHGYT
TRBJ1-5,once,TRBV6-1,ASSGNRGSSNQPQH